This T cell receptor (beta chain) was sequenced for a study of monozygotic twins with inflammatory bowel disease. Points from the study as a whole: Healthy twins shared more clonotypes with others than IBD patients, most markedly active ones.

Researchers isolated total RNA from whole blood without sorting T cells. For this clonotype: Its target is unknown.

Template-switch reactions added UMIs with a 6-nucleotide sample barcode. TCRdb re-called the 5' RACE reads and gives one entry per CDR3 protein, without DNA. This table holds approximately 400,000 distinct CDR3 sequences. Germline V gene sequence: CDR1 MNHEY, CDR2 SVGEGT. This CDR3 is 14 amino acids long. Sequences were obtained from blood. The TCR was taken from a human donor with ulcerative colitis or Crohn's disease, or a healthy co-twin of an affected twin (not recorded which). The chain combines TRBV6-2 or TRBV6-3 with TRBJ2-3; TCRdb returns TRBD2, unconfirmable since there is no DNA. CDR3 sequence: CASKRGAFTDTQYF.